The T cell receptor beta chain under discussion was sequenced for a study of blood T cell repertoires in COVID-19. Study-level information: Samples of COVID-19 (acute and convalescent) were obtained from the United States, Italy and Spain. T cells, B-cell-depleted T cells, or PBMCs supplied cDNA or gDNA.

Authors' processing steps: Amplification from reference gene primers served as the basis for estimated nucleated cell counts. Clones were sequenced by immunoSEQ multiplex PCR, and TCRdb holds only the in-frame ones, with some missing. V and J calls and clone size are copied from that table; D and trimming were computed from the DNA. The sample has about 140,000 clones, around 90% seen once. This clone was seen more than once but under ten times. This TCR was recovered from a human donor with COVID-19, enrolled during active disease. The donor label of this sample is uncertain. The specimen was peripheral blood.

The CDR3 reads CASSRTVLSYNSPLHF. CDR3 bases: TGTGCCAGCAGCCGGACAGTTTTGTCCTATAATTCACCCCTCCACTTT. This chain joins TRBV7-2 and TRBJ1-6, with a possible D match to TRBD1 (6 bases). V gave up 5 bases and J gave up 1 base, with 12 bases separating them. Germline V gene lookup returns CDR1 SGHTA and CDR2 FQGNSA. This CDR3 region has 16 residues.